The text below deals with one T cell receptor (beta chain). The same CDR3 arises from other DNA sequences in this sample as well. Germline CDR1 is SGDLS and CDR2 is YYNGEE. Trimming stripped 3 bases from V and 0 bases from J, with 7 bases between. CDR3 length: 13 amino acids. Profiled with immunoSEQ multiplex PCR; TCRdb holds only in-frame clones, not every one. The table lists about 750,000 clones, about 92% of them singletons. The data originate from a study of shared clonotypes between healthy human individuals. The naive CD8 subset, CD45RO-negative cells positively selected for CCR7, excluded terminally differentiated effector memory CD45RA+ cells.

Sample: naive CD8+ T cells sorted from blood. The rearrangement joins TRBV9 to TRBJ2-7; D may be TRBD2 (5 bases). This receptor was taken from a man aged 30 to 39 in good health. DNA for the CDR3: TGTGCCAGCAGCGGAACTAGCTCCTACGAGCAGTACTTC. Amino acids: CASSGTSSYEQYF.